The subject of this entry is one T cell receptor (beta chain). Its antigen is still unknown. Profiling relied on immunoSEQ multiplex PCR, and the TCRdb table lists in-frame clones only, not all of them. The repertoire holds about 2.3 million clones, with 85% to 95% as singletons. The V gene's germline CDR1 is SEHNR and CDR2 FQNEAQ (reference sequence). The V gene lost 5 bases and the J gene lost 0 bases, with 14 bases spanning the gap. The CDR3 length is 15 residues. A CD45RA+ naive subset and a CD45RA-negative memory subset were split from CD4+ cells. The sample is drawn from a study of shared clonotypes between healthy human individuals. Notes on the study in general: When naive CD4 clonotypes were compared across a few donors, approximately 5% were shared. What naive subsets generally showed was a larger estimated richness than memory subsets showed.

Sequenced sample: naive CD4+ T cells from PBMCs. Subset denoted: CD45RA+ positively selected. The TCR originated in a man aged 18 to 29 in good health. Some clones in this sample may be carry-over from other donors' samples. The J gene is TRBJ2-7, the V gene TRBV7-9; D is unresolved. The CDR3 loop reads CASSNADGYSYEQYF. The CDR3 region has the DNA TGTGCCAGCAGCAACGCTGACGGCTACTCCTACGAGCAGTACTTC.